The 20 T cell receptor beta chains presented below share a single source sample, sequenced in a study of human T cells and chemical hapten exposure. MiXCR was run by TCRdb on the RACE reads, yielding one entry per CDR3 protein. This table holds about 89,000 distinct CDR3 sequences, 10% to 15% found once. Indicated time point: patch test 3, about 24 weeks after DPC sensitization. Sample treatment: therapeutic diphenylcyclopropenone sensitization with weekly scalp DPC. The sample here was whole blood, taken in connection with sensitization to the hapten diphenylcyclopropenone (DPC). The receptors originated from a woman in her 50s with alopecia areata. Some clones in this sample may be carry-over from other donors' samples.

This clonotype was seen a few times. The CDR3 nucleotides read TGCAGTGGGAGGAGACAGGGCCCCGTTTATGGCTACACCTTC. Protein: CSGRRQGPVYGYTF. The J gene is TRBJ1-2, the V gene TRBV20-1; 7 bases are shared with TRBD1. The CDR3 contains 14 residues. Germline values: CDR1 DFQATT, CDR2 SNEGSKA (reference sequence). V dropped 7 bases and J dropped 5; count of bases not matched to a gene: 13.

This clonotype turned up a few times. This chain joins TRBV3-1 and TRBJ2-1, with D possibly being TRBD2 (6 bases). This CDR3 has 15 residues. Germline CDR1 LGHDT, CDR2 YNNKEL (reference sequence). With 4 bases removed from V and 9 bases from J, the gap between germline ends came to 19 bases. CDR3 DNA: TGTGCCAGCAGCCCGCTAGCAATCAAGGAGGGTGAGCAGTTCTTC. It yields the protein CASSPLAIKEGEQFF.

The CDR3 protein is CASTWGRGLYNEQFF. The CDR3 bases are TGTGCCAGCACCTGGGGGCGGGGGCTCTACAATGAGCAGTTCTTC. The chain recombines TRBV27 with TRBJ2-1, with D perhaps matching TRBD2 (7 bases). With 7 bases removed from V and 3 bases from J, the gap between germline ends came to 16 bases. The CDR3 contains 15 residues. The germline gives CDR1 MNHEY, CDR2 SMNVEV (reference sequence).

This clonotype has only a few counts. The chain recombines TRBV7-9 with TRBJ2-7, with 12 bases matching TRBD2. The CDR3 extends over 15 amino acids. Germline CDR1 and CDR2: SEHNR and FQNEAQ (reference sequence). The V segment lost 8 bases and the J segment 0 bases; nucleotides outside the gene matches: 5. For the CDR3, the DNA is TGTGCCAGCTCGTCGACTAGCGGGAGCTCCTACGAGCAGTACTTC. Its translation: CASSSTSGSSYEQYF.

The table lists this clonotype with a few counts. This sequence joins TRBV18 and TRBJ2-3; 8 bases are shared with TRBD2. Germline-derived CDR1 and CDR2 are KGHSH and LQKENI. V gave up 1 base and J gave up 2 bases; unmatched junction bases: 2. CDR3 length: 15 amino acids. The CDR3 loop reads CASSPLSGATDTQYF. The CDR3 DNA follows: TGTGCCAGCTCACCACTTAGCGGGGCCACAGATACGCAGTATTTT. The complete variable domain, with remaining parts taken from reference TRBV18 and TRBJ2-3, reads NAGVMQNPRHLVRRRGQEARLRCSPMKGHSHVYWYRQLPEEGLKFMVYLQKENIIDESGMPKERFSAEFPKEGPSILRIQQVVRGDSAAYFCASSPLSGATDTQYFGPGTRLTVL.

The chain links TRBV27 to TRBJ1-1, with D perhaps TRBD1 (5 bases). Germline lookup yields CDR1 MNHEY and CDR2 SMNVEV (reference sequence). The CDR3 contains 11 residues. The V end was cut by 8 bases, the J end by 5 bases, with 9 bases between. CDR3 in DNA: TGTGCCAGCGGGGGGTTGACTGAAGCTTTCTTT. Its protein product is CASGGLTEAFF.

This clonotype was counted ten times or more. V is TRBV29-1 and J is TRBJ2-1, with no clear D. Germline assignment: CDR1 SQVTM and CDR2 ANQGSEA. CDR3 length: 11 residues. The germline V and J ends were trimmed by 7 bases and 4 bases, with 8 bases remaining between them. CDR3 bases: TGCAGCGCCCTGACTTACAATGAGCAGTTCTTC. Protein sequence: CSALTYNEQFF.

The sample holds a few counts of this clonotype. This chain uses TRBV30 with TRBJ2-7, with 11 bases aligning to TRBD2. Looked up from germline, CDR1 is GTSNPN and CDR2 is SVGIG (reference sequence). The CDR3 covers 14 residues. V lost 5 bases and J lost 6; bases outside the gene matches: 9. This CDR3 is CAWQTFTSGSEQYF. The CDR3 region has the DNA TGTGCCTGGCAAACGTTTACTAGCGGGAGCGAGCAGTACTTC.

This clonotype was recorded at least ten times. This chain links TRBV6-6 with TRBJ2-1, with 10 bases lining up with TRBD2. There are 14 residues in the CDR3. The germline gives CDR1 MNHNY, CDR2 SVGAGI (reference sequence). Losses at the gene ends were 7 bases for V and 7 bases for J; bases not matched to a gene: 7. The CDR3: CASTPGLAINEQFF. The CDR3 DNA is TGTGCCAGCACTCCGGGACTAGCGATAAATGAGCAGTTCTTC.

V gene TRBV3-1 combines with J gene TRBJ2-3; TRBD2 agrees at 10 bases. V dropped 3 bases and J dropped 1; count of bases not matched to a gene: 4. Germline CDR1 and CDR2: LGHDT and YNNKEL (reference sequence). The CDR3 sequence is 16 residues long. Here the CDR3 DNA reads TGTGCCAGCAGCCAGACCGGGACTAGCGGCACAGATACGCAGTATTTT. Protein product: CASSQTGTSGTDTQYF.

In this sample, this clonotype turned up many times. The genes are TRBV3-1 and TRBJ2-3; D uncertain. Trimming took 0 bases from V and 2 from J, leaving 9 bases between them. Per germline, CDR1 LGHDT and CDR2 YNNKEL (reference sequence). The CDR3 contains 15 residues. The CDR3 coding sequence is TGTGCCAGCAGCCAAGATCGGAGTGTCACAGATACGCAGTATTTT. It codes for CASSQDRSVTDTQYF.

The chain employs TRBV20-1 and TRBJ2-7, with 9 positions matching TRBD1. The CDR3 loop spans 13 amino acids. Per germline, CDR1 DFQATT and CDR2 SNEGSKA (reference sequence). After removal of 4 bases from V and 3 bases from J, the junction contained 4 bases not matched to a gene. The CDR3 region has the DNA TGCAGTGCTAAAGGACAGGGGTACTACGAGCAGTACTTC. It is translated as CSAKGQGYYEQYF.

There are many counts of this clonotype. The J gene is TRBJ1-5, the V gene TRBV18; D gene ambiguous. V lost 0 bases and J 0 bases, leaving 6 bases between the germline ends. Germline CDR1 and CDR2: KGHSH and LQKENI. This CDR3 is 15 amino acids long. CDR3: CASSPPGNSNQPQHF. The CDR3 DNA is TGTGCCAGCTCACCACCGGGGAATAGCAATCAGCCCCAGCATTTT.

This clonotype has at least ten counts. The chain uses TRBV19 and TRBJ1-5; D is possibly TRBD1 (5 bases). The germline V gene encodes CDR1 LNHDA and CDR2 SQIVND (reference sequence). Trimming left V 2 bases short and J 0 bases short, with 8 bases between. This CDR3 has 15 amino acids. Here the CDR3 reads CASSITRDSNQPQHF. DNA for the CDR3: TGTGCCAGTAGTATAACCAGGGATAGCAATCAGCCCCAGCATTTT.

This clonotype was counted between two and nine times. The chain combines TRBV28 with TRBJ2-7; 8 bases match TRBD2. The V segment lost 4 bases and the J segment 0 bases; nucleotides outside the gene matches: 8. This CDR3 is 16 amino acids long. CDR1 and CDR2 (germline): MDHEN, SYDVKM. This chain's CDR3 is CASSWTSRLSSYEQYF. CDR3 sequence (DNA): TGTGCCAGCAGTTGGACTAGCCGGCTGAGCTCCTACGAGCAGTACTTC. Full variable domain (rest looked up from reference TRBV28 and TRBJ2-7): DVKVTQSSRYLVKRTGEKVFLECVQDMDHENMFWYRQDPGLGLRLIYFSYDVKMKEKGDIPEGYSVSREKKERFSLILESASTNQTSMYLCASSWTSRLSSYEQYFGPGTRLTVT.

The J gene is TRBJ1-2, the V gene TRBV29-1, with 7 nucleotides matching TRBD1. The CDR3 spans 12 residues. Trimming at V came to 4 bases and at J to 3 bases, leaving 2 bases not matched to a gene. Germline CDR1 and CDR2: SQVTM and ANQGSEA. CDR3 in amino acids: CSVVTGDYGYTF. The CDR3 DNA sequence: TGCAGCGTTGTCACAGGGGACTATGGCTACACCTTC.

This clonotype has more than one count but fewer than ten. The rearrangement joins TRBV11-2 to TRBJ2-7; no firm D call. This CDR3 is built from 11 residues. From germline, CDR1 is SGHAT and CDR2 FQNNGV. Trimming took off 8 bases at V and 7 bases at J, with 12 bases between the two ends. The CDR3 here is CASPPFREQYF. DNA for the CDR3: TGTGCCAGCCCCCCTTTTCGTGAGCAGTACTTC.

This clonotype was seen only a few times. The gene calls are TRBV28 and TRBJ1-2; tentative D call: TRBD1 (6 bases). V was clipped by 7 bases and J by 7 bases, with 13 bases between them. From germline, CDR1 is MDHEN and CDR2 SYDVKM. CDR3 length: 12 amino acids. CDR3 sequence (DNA): TGTGCCAGCACGGGCAGGGGATTTGGCTACACCTTC. Protein: CASTGRGFGYTF.

This clonotype was seen repeatedly, ten times or more. J is TRBJ2-7 and V is TRBV10-3; D call uncertain. The CDR3 runs to 12 residues. The ends were cut back, 8 bases at V and 5 bases at J, with 13 bases in the middle. The germline V gene has CDR1 ENHRY and CDR2 SYGVKD. The CDR3 nucleotides read TGTGCCATCGGACCGGGCCTCCACGAGCAGTACTTC. Its protein product is CAIGPGLHEQYF.

The table lists this clonotype with many counts. The DNA for the CDR3 is TGTGCCATCAGTGAGAACAGCAGGATAAACAATGAGCAGTTCTTC. As protein: CAISENSRINNEQFF. The rearrangement links TRBV10-3 to TRBJ2-1; D not resolved. The germline CDR1 and CDR2 sequences are ENHRY and SYGVKD. The CDR3 sequence is 15 residues long. The V and J ends lost 2 bases and 5 bases respectively, with 13 bases between them.